Listed below are T cell receptor beta chains from one sample, sequenced in a study of cytomegalovirus exposure and HLA in healthy donors. Assay: immunoSEQ multiplex PCR; the TCRdb copy retains only in-frame clones and omits some. Among about 100,000 clones listed, nearly 97% were seen once. Sequences were obtained from PBMCs. Every receptor here comes from a woman younger than 30 in good health and CMV-seronegative. Both conserved end residues are part of each CDR3. D genes are given only for firm matches. Part of the rows lack a size; the others show once, few, many or a class for expanded clones.

D	V	size	J	CDR3	DNA
.	TRBV13	.	TRBJ1-2	CASTQWGYNYGYTF	TGTGCCAGCACTCAATGGGGCTATAACTATGGCTACACCTTC
.	TRBV28	.	TRBJ2-4	CASRTGTKNIQYF	TGTGCCAGCAGAACAGGGACCAAAAACATTCAGTACTTC
TRBD2	TRBV27	.	TRBJ2-3	CASSPSSLAASTDTQYF	TGTGCCAGCAGTCCCAGTTCTCTAGCGGCATCCACAGATACGCAGTATTTT
.	TRBV6-1	.	TRBJ2-2	CASTFGTGELFF	TGTGCCAGTACCTTCGGGACCGGGGAGCTGTTTTTT
.	TRBV7-2	.	TRBJ2-3	CASSLLTDTQYF	TGTGCCAGCAGCTTACTAACAGATACGCAGTATTTT
.	TRBV18	.	TRBJ1-1	CASSPSQNTEAFF	TGTGCCAGCTCACCGTCCCAGAACACTGAAGCTTTCTTT
.	TRBV5-5	once	TRBJ1-5	CASSLEHGKVSNQPQHF	TGTGCCAGCAGCTTGGAACACGGGAAAGTTAGCAATCAGCCCCAGCATTTT
.	TRBV30	.	TRBJ2-7	CAWSKQVSSYEQYF	TGTGCCTGGAGTAAACAGGTAAGCTCCTACGAGCAGTACTTC
.	TRBV18	.	TRBJ2-7	CASNHQQGSYEQYF	TGTGCCAGCAATCACCAGCAGGGATCCTACGAGCAGTACTTC
TRBD2	TRBV9	.	TRBJ2-2	CASSRTSGRPGELFF	TGTGCCAGCAGTAGGACTAGCGGTCGCCCCGGGGAGCTGTTTTTT
TRBD1	TRBV6-1	.	TRBJ2-7	CASSTGQVYYEQYF	TGTGCCAGCAGCACGGGACAGGTGTACTACGAGCAGTACTTC
TRBD2	TRBV19	.	TRBJ2-7	CARVVPREGNHYEQYF	TGTGCCAGAGTAGTTCCGAGGGAGGGGAACCACTACGAGCAGTACTTC
.	TRBV6-1	.	TRBJ1-4	CASSEFSAGIGEKLFF	TGTGCCAGCAGTGAATTTTCCGCGGGCATTGGTGAAAAACTGTTTTTT
.	TRBV28	.	TRBJ1-2	CASSSRLYGYTF	TGTGCCAGCAGTTCGAGGCTCTATGGCTACACCTTC
TRBD1	TRBV28	.	TRBJ2-5	CASSPQGAQETQYF	TGTGCCAGCAGCCCTCAGGGGGCCCAAGAGACCCAGTACTTC
.	TRBV7-9	.	TRBJ1-1	CASSQTKAGTTEAFF	TGTGCCAGCAGCCAAACGAAGGCGGGGACTACTGAAGCTTTCTTT
TRBD1	TRBV18	.	TRBJ2-2	CASSRGTGGTGELFF	TGTGCCAGCTCACGTGGGACAGGTGGCACCGGGGAGCTGTTTTTT
.	TRBV7-2	.	TRBJ1-4	CASSADGGEKLFF	TGTGCCAGCAGCGCGGACGGGGGTGAAAAACTGTTTTTT
.	TRBV2	.	TRBJ1-1	CASRRTEEAFF	TGTGCCAGCAGGAGGACTGAAGAAGCTTTCTTT
TRBD2	TRBV7-2	.	TRBJ2-1	CASSPGGGSAHEQFF	TGTGCCAGCAGCCCGGGGGGGGGATCCGCCCATGAGCAGTTCTTC
.	TRBV7-9	.	TRBJ2-7	CASSSSGSPYEQYF	TGTGCCAGCAGCTCCTCAGGATCTCCCTACGAGCAGTACTTC
.	TRBV5-1	.	TRBJ2-5	CASSLAWGVQETQYF	TGCGCCAGCAGCTTGGCGTGGGGGGTCCAAGAGACCCAGTACTTC
.	TRBV19	.	TRBJ2-2	CAIRFGGELFF	TGTGCCATCCGGTTCGGCGGGGAGCTGTTTTTT
.	TRBV2	.	TRBJ1-3	CASSLSRPRGNTIYF	TGTGCCAGCAGTTTATCCAGGCCCAGAGGAAACACCATATATTTT
.	TRBV11-2	.	TRBJ2-7	CASSLELGRKYEQYF	TGTGCCAGCAGCTTAGAGTTGGGCAGGAAATACGAGCAGTACTTC
.	TRBV9	.	TRBJ1-4	CASSVPGGEKLFF	TGTGCCAGCAGCGTTCCAGGAGGTGAAAAACTGTTTTTT
TRBD2	TRBV4-1	.	TRBJ2-1	CASSQGLRGGLFDEQFF	TGCGCCAGCAGCCAAGGGCTTCGGGGGGGCCTGTTCGATGAGCAGTTCTTC